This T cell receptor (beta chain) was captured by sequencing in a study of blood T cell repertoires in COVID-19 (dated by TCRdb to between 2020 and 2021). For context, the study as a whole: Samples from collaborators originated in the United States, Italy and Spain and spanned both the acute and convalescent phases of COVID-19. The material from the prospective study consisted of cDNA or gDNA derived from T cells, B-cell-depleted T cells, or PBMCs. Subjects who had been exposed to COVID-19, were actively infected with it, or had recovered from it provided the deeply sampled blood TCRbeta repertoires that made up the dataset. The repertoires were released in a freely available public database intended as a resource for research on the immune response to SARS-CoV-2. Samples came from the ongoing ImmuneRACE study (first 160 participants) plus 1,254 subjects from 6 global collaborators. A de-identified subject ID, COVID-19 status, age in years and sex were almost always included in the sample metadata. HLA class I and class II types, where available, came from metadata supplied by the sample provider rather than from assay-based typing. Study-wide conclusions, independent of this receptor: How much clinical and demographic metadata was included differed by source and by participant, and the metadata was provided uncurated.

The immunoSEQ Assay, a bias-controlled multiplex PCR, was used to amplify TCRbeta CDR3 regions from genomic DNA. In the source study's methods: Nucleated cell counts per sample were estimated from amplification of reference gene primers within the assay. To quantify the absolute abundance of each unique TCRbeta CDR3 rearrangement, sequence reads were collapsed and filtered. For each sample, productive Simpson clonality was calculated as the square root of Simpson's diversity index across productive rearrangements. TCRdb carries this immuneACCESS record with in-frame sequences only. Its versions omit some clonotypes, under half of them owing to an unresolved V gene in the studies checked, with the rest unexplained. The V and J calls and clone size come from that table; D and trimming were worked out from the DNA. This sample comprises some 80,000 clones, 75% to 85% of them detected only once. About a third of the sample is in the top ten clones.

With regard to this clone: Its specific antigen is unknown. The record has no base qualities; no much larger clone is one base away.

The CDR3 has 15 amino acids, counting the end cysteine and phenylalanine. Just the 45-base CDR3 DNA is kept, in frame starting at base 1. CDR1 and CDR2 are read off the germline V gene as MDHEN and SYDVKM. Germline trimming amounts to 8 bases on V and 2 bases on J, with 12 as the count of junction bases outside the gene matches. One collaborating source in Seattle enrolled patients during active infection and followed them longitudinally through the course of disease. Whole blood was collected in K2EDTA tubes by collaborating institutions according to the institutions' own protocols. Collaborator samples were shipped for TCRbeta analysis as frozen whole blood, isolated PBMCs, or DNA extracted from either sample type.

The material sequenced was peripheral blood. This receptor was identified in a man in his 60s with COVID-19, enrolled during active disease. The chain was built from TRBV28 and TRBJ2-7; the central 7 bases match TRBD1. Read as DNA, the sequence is TGTGCCAGCGTAAAAACCGGGACAGTAGCCTACGAGCAGTACTTC. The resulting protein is CASVKTGTVAYEQYF.